What follows describes a single T cell receptor beta chain. The sample belongs to a study of PD-1 blockade in classical Hodgkin lymphoma. Here immunoSEQ multiplex PCR was the method, and the copy in TCRdb shows in-frame clones only, minus some. The profile shows tens of thousands of clones, under 95% of them singletons. The time point: newly diagnosed, previously untreated cHL patient sample. Untreated, newly diagnosed classical Hodgkin lymphoma PBMCs served for comparison. The CDR3 runs 15 residues. Germline V CDR1 and CDR2: SEHNR, FQNEAQ (reference sequence). The V gene lost 5 bases and the J gene lost 6 bases, with 19 bases spanning the gap.

The specimen sequenced was peripheral blood mononuclear cells (PBMCs). This clonotype was obtained from a human donor with classical Hodgkin lymphoma. The gene calls are TRBV7-9 and TRBJ1-2; D is perhaps TRBD1 (6 bases). The DNA of the CDR3 is TGTGCCAGCAGCATACCGGGGGGCGCAATGAATGGCTACACCTTC. Amino acid sequence: CASSIPGGAMNGYTF.